This record looks at one T cell receptor (beta chain) sequence and its context. These data come from a study of blood T cell repertoires in COVID-19. Study-wide context: Samples representing acute and convalescent COVID-19 were sourced from the United States, Italy and Spain.

Authors' data handling: Amplifying reference gene primers gave estimates of nucleated cell counts. Some clones are missing from TCRdb's copy, which holds only in-frame ones; the method was immunoSEQ multiplex PCR. V, J and clone size are taken as reported in that table, and D and trimming were inferred from the DNA itself. The repertoire includes 150,000 to 200,000 clones, about four fifths of them detected once, and about 15% sits in the top ten. The CDR3 loop spans 14 amino acids. Germline V lookup: CDR1 MNHEY, CDR2 SMNVEV (reference sequence). V trimming: 4 bases; J trimming: 5 bases; junction bases outside the gene matches: 5.

This clonotype was obtained from a woman of 80 years or more with acute or convalescent COVID-19. The chain is built from TRBV27 and TRBJ1-1; 9 positions match TRBD1. Sequencing was done on a sample of peripheral blood. This CDR3 is CASSSQGAWTEAFF. The CDR3 nucleotides are TGTGCCAGCAGTTCACAGGGGGCCTGGACTGAAGCTTTCTTT.